The clone carrying this TCR beta chain was counted a few times. Its antigen remains unknown. Sequenced material consisted of expressed TCRB transcripts (all of the isolated RNA was reverse transcribed). This table comes from immunoSEQ multiplex PCR, and its TCRdb copy is limited to in-frame clones, with some not included. Of 300,000 or so clones in the sample, over 7% are singletons; the top ten hold about 1%. The record originates from a study of beta chain features in type 1 diabetes. General study points: With patients and controls alike, PCR might favor shorter templates to an equal degree. TCRB CDR3s from Type 1 diabetes patients were moderately but significantly shorter in all four CD4+ subsets.

V shed 5 bases and J shed 0 bases, with 11 bases lying between them. The CDR3 consists of 16 residues. CDR1 is MNHEY, CDR2 SMNVEV, per germline (reference sequence). The sequenced sample consisted of central memory CD4+ T cells from blood. This TCR was recovered from a man aged 25 to 40 with type 1 diabetes. J is TRBJ2-6 and V is TRBV27; D is unclear. The CDR3 here is CASSKGYSSGANVLTF. The DNA for the CDR3 is TGTGCCAGCAGTAAGGGCTACAGCTCTGGGGCCAACGTCCTGACTTTC.